The next 18 T cell receptor beta chains were all read from a single sample in a study of blood T cell repertoires in COVID-19. Data came from immunoSEQ multiplex PCR; TCRdb stores just in-frame clones and leaves some out. The table records approximately 140,000 clones, 65% to 80% of them present only once. The material sequenced was peripheral blood. These TCRs come from a man aged 50 to 60 with acute or convalescent COVID-19.

On this clone: The junction does not match germline at one end; this may be a read error. The rearrangement links TRBV10-2 to TRBJ2-7; 7 bases fit TRBD1. Germline assignment: CDR1 WSHSY and CDR2 SAAADI. This CDR3 has 12 amino acids. In DNA, the CDR3 is TGCGCCAGCAGAGAGTCGGGACAGCTACAGTACTTC. Translating gives CASRESGQLQYF.

The chain links TRBV6-5 to TRBJ1-5, with D perhaps matching TRBD1 (5 bases). Trimming stripped 8 bases from V and 3 bases from J, with 11 bases between. The germline gives CDR1 MNHEY, CDR2 SVGAGI. This CDR3 is built from 13 residues. Here the CDR3 reads CASYGGNNQPQHF. As DNA, the CDR3 is TGTGCCAGCTACGGGGGGAACAATCAGCCCCAGCATTTT.

This clone has just one count. The V gene is TRBV7-8, the J gene TRBJ1-3; 8 bases line up with TRBD1. V was pared by 5 bases and J by 1 base, with 4 bases of the junction left unmatched. The CDR3 spans 15 residues. The germline CDR1 and CDR2 sequences are SGHVS and FQNEAQ. The DNA for the CDR3 is TGTGCCAGCAGCGCCAGGACAGGGTCTGGAAACACCATATATTTT. It yields the protein CASSARTGSGNTIYF.

The V call is TRBV29-1, the J call TRBJ2-5, with D unclear. Germline assignment: CDR1 SQVTM and CDR2 ANQGSEA. There are 14 residues in the CDR3. The V gene lost 0 bases and the J gene lost 2 bases, with 10 bases spanning the gap. CDR3 nucleotide sequence: TGCAGCGTTGAAGATCTTCCAGGACAAGAGACCCAGTACTTC. Translating it yields CSVEDLPGQETQYF.

The chain uses TRBV11-2 and TRBJ1-5; the D gene is possibly TRBD1 (5 bases). The CDR3 is 14 residues long. V was clipped by 5 bases and J by 7 bases, with 15 bases between them. The V gene's germline CDR1 is SGHAT and CDR2 FQNNGV. CDR3 loop: CASSPGGGTQPQHF. CDR3 sequence (DNA): TGTGCCAGCAGCCCGGGTGGAGGGACGCAGCCCCAGCATTTT.

This clone was picked up a small number of times. This chain's CDR3 is CASSPAEDRNYNSPLHF. In DNA, the CDR3 is TGTGCCAGCAGCCCAGCCGAGGACAGGAACTATAATTCACCCCTCCACTTT. This chain uses TRBV3-1 (or the pseudogene TRBV3-2) with TRBJ1-6; the match to TRBD1 covers 7 bases. V dropped 4 bases and J dropped 3; count of bases not matched to a gene: 9. The CDR3 runs 17 residues. Germline CDR1 and CDR2: LGHDT and YNNKEL (reference sequence).

Only one count was recorded for this clone. The rearrangement uses TRBV5-1 and TRBJ1-1, with TRBD1 matching 8 bases. Looked up from germline, CDR1 is SGHRS and CDR2 is YFSETQ. The CDR3 runs 14 residues. Trimming took 4 bases from V and 5 from J; bases not matched to a gene: 7. CDR3 in amino acids: CASSATTGGTEAFF. In nucleotides, the CDR3 is TGCGCCAGCAGCGCCACTACAGGGGGGACTGAAGCTTTCTTT.

The CDR3 sequence: CASSPGQAGSYEQYF. The CDR3 DNA reads TGTGCCAGCAGCCCTGGACAGGCCGGCTCCTACGAGCAGTACTTC. The chain employs TRBV7-9 and TRBJ2-7; the match to TRBD1 covers 7 bases. This CDR3 comprises 15 residues. V gave up 5 bases and J gave up 0 bases; unmatched junction bases: 7. Per the germline V gene, CDR1 is SEHNR and CDR2 is FQNEAQ (reference sequence).

The chain links TRBV29-1 to TRBJ1-1; TRBD1 agrees at 8 bases. Germline V CDR1 and CDR2: SQVTM, ANQGSEA. V was pared by 6 bases and J by 3 bases, with 9 bases of the junction left unmatched. The CDR3 is 14 residues long. Written as DNA, the CDR3 is TGCAGCGTAGTAAACAGGGGGGAGTACACTGAAGCTTTCTTT. As protein: CSVVNRGEYTEAFF.

The table lists this clone with a count of one. The rearrangement links TRBV19 to TRBJ2-7; TRBD1 matches at 10 bases. The CDR3 consists of 16 residues. The V gene's germline CDR1 is LNHDA and CDR2 SQIVND (reference sequence). V shed 4 bases and J 4 bases; nucleotides not matched to a gene: 10. DNA of the CDR3: TGTGCCAGTAGTAGCCCCCAGACAGGGGGCGAGTACGAGCAGTACTTC. Translation gives CASSSPQTGGEYEQYF.

The J gene is TRBJ2-7, the V gene TRBV7-2, with TRBD1 matching 8 bases. The CDR3 runs 13 residues. V shed 6 bases, J shed 6 bases, and the junction held 7 bases outside the gene matches. Germline V gene data show CDR1 as SGHTA and CDR2 as FQGNSA. For the CDR3, the DNA is TGTGCCAGCAGTCAGGACAGGGTATCCGAGCAGTACGTC. Protein sequence: CASSQDRVSEQYV.

The chain is built from TRBV11-3 and TRBJ1-5; a possible D gene is TRBD1 (5 bases). This CDR3 contains 16 residues. Trimming removed 5 bases from V and 5 bases from J, with 19 bases in between. Germline V gene data show CDR1 as SGHNT and CDR2 as YENEEA. The CDR3 protein is CASSRGRGFMDQPQHF. The CDR3 coding sequence is TGTGCCAGCAGCCGAGGGAGGGGCTTTATGGATCAGCCCCAGCATTTT.

The sample holds one count of this clone. The chain has TRBV3-1 (or the pseudogene TRBV3-2) and TRBJ1-1, with D maybe TRBD1 (6 bases). The CDR3 is 14 amino acids. V was shortened by 5 bases and J by 0 bases, with 10 bases between the two germline ends. Germline lookup yields CDR1 LGHDT and CDR2 YNNKEL (reference sequence). The CDR3 reads CASSSRGMNTEAFF. The CDR3 DNA reads TGTGCCAGCAGCAGCAGGGGAATGAACACTGAAGCTTTCTTT.

The chain joins TRBV19 to TRBJ1-6; D unclear. Trimming cost V 7 bases and J 8 bases, with 12 bases left between them. Looked up from germline, CDR1 is LNHDA and CDR2 is SQIVND (reference sequence). The CDR3 is made up of 13 amino acids. CDR3 coding DNA: TGTGCCAGTAAAAAGACACCGGATTCACCCCTCCACTTT. It specifies CASKKTPDSPLHF.

The chain is built from TRBV2 and TRBJ1-5; tentatively, D is TRBD1 (6 bases). The V and J ends lost 2 bases and 4 bases respectively, with 12 bases between them. CDR1 is SNHLY, CDR2 FYNNEI, per germline. The CDR3 covers 15 residues. CDR3 residues: CASSEIGQPNQPQHF. CDR3 coding DNA: TGTGCCAGCAGTGAAATAGGACAGCCTAATCAGCCCCAGCATTTT.

The rearrangement uses TRBV11-2 and TRBJ1-1; a possible D gene is TRBD1 (6 bases). The CDR3 is 14 amino acids. Between the trimmed V and J ends, which lost 5 bases and 5 bases, there was a span of 15 bases. The germline gives CDR1 SGHAT, CDR2 FQNNGV. The CDR3 spells CASSPGGARTEAFF. CDR3 coding DNA: TGTGCCAGCAGCCCCGGGGGGGCGCGGACTGAAGCTTTCTTT. Full variable domain (rest looked up from reference TRBV11-2 and TRBJ1-1): EAGVAQSPRYKIIEKRQSVAFWCNPISGHATLYWYQQILGQGPKLLIQFQNNGVVDDSQLPKDRFSAERLKGVDSTLKIQPAKLEDSAVYLCASSPGGARTEAFFGQGTRLTVV.

The genes are TRBV1 and TRBJ1-5; the table's TRBD1 call for D was not verified on the DNA. TRBV1 is annotated as a pseudogene. The CDR3 extends over 15 amino acids. The CDR3 protein is CTSSFVADRAQPQHF. As DNA, the CDR3 is TGCACCAGCAGCTTTGTTGCGGACAGGGCTCAGCCCCAGCATTTT.

This clone was found once. This chain uses TRBV5-1 with TRBJ2-3; 7 nucleotides agree with TRBD2. Trimming took 2 bases from V and 2 from J; bases not matched to a gene: 2. CDR3 size: 14 residues. CDR1 is SGHRS, CDR2 YFSETQ, per germline. The CDR3 DNA reads as TGCGCCAGCAGCTTCGGGACTACCACAGATACGCAGTATTTT. Its protein is CASSFGTTTDTQYF. Filled out from reference TRBV5-1 and TRBJ2-3, the complete variable domain reads KAGVTQTPRYLIKTRGQQVTLSCSPISGHRSVSWYQQTPGQGLQFLFEYFSETQRNKGNFPGRFSGRQFSNSRSEMNVSTLELGDSALYLCASSFGTTTDTQYFGPGTRLTVL.